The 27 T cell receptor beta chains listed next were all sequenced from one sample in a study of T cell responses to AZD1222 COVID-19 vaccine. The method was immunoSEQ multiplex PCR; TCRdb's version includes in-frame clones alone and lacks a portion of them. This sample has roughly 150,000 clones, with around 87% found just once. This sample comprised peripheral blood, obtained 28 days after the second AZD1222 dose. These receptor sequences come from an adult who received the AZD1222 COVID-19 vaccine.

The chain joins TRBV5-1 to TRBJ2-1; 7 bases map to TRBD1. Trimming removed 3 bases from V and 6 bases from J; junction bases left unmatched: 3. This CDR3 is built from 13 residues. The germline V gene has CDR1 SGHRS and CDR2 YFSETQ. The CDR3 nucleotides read TGCGCCAGCAGCTCGACAGGGACCAATGAGCAGTTCTTC. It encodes CASSSTGTNEQFF.

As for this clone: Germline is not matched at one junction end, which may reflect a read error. CDR3 coding DNA: TGTGCTAGCAGCTTAGGAGAGGGAGTCGGGACCGGGGAGCTGTTTTTT. It translates to CASSLGEGVGTGELFF. The chain links TRBV7-7 to TRBJ2-2; a possible D gene is TRBD2 (5 bases). Germline CDR1 reads SSHAT; CDR2 reads FNYEAQ (reference sequence). The CDR3 is 16 amino acids.

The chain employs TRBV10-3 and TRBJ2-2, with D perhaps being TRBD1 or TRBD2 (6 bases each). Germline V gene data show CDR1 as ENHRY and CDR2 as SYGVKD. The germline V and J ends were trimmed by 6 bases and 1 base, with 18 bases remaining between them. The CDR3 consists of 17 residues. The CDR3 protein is CAIRTGGQGRNTGELFF. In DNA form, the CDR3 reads TGTGCCATCAGGACCGGGGGCCAGGGACGGAACACCGGGGAGCTGTTTTTT.

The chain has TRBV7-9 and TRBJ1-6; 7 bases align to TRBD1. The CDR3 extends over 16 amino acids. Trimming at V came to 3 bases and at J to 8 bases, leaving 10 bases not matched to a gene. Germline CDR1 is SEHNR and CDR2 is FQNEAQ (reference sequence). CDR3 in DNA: TGTGCCAGCAGCTTTAGGGGGCAAGGGGTCCATTCACCCCTCCACTTT. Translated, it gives CASSFRGQGVHSPLHF.

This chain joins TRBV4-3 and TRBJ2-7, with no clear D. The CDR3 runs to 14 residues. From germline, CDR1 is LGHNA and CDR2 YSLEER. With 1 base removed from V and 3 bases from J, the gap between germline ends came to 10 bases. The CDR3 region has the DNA TGCGCCAGCAGCCAAGTTTTAGGAATCTACGAGCAGTACTTC. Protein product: CASSQVLGIYEQYF.

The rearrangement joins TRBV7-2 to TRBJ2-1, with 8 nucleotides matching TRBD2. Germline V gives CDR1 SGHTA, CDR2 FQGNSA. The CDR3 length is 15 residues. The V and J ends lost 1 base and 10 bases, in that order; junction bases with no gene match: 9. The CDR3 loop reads CASSLVGREAREQFF. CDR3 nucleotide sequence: TGTGCCAGCAGCTTAGTTGGGCGGGAGGCCCGGGAGCAGTTCTTC.

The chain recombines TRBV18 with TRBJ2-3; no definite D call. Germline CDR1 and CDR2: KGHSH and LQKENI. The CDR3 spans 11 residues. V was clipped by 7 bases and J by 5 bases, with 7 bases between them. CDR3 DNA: TGTGCCAGCTTAATAGGAGATACGCAGTATTTT. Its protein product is CASLIGDTQYF.

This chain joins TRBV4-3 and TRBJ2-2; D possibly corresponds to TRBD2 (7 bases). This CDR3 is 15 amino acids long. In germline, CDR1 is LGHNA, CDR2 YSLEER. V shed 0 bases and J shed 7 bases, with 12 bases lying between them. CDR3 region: CASSQDRGANGELFF. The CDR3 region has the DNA TGCGCCAGCAGCCAAGATCGGGGGGCGAACGGGGAGCTGTTTTTT.

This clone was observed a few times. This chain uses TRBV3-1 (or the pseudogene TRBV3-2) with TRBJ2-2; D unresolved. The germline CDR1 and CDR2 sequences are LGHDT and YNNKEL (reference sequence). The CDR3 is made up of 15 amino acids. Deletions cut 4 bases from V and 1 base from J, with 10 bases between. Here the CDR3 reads CASSLRPVNTGELFF. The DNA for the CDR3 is TGTGCCAGCAGCCTTCGGCCAGTGAACACCGGGGAGCTGTTTTTT.

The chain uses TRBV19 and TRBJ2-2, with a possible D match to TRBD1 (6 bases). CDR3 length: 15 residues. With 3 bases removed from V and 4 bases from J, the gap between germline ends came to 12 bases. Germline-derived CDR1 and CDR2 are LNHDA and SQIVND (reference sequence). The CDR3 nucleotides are TGTGCCAGTAGTATGGTCAGGGGAAGCACCGGGGAGCTGTTTTTT. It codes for CASSMVRGSTGELFF. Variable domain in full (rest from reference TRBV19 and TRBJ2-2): DGGITQSPKYLFRKEGQNVTLSCEQNLNHDAMYWYRQDPGQGLRLIYYSQIVNDFQKGDIAEGYSVSREKKESFPLTVTSAQKNPTAFYLCASSMVRGSTGELFFGEGSRLTVL.

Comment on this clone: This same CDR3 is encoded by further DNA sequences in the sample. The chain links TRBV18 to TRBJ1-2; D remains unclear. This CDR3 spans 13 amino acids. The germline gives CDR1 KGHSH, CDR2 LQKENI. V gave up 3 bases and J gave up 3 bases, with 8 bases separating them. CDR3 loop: CASSPSGDYGYTF. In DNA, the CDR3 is TGTGCCAGCTCACCTTCCGGAGACTATGGCTACACCTTC.

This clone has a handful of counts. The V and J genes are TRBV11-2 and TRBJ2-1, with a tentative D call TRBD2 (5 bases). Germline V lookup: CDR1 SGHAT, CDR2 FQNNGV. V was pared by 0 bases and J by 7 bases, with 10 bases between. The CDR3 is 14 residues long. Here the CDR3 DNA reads TGTGCCAGCAGCTTAGATCAGGAGGTAAATGAGCAGTTCTTC. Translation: CASSLDQEVNEQFF.

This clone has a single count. CDR3 amino acids: CASSSTGLANNEQFF. The DNA for the CDR3 is TGTGCCAGCAGCTCGACGGGACTAGCGAACAATGAGCAGTTCTTC. V is TRBV7-3 and J is TRBJ2-1; 10 bases are a match to TRBD2. J gave up 5 bases and V 4 bases, and 5 bases lay outside the gene matches. CDR3 length equals 15 residues. Germline lookup yields CDR1 SGHTA and CDR2 FQGTGA. Variable domain in full (rest from reference TRBV7-3 and TRBJ2-1): GAGVSQTPSNKVTEKGKYVELRCDPISGHTALYWYRQSLGQGPEFLIYFQGTGAADDSGLPNDRFFAVRPEGSVSTLKIQRTERGDSAVYLCASSSTGLANNEQFFGPGTRLTVL.

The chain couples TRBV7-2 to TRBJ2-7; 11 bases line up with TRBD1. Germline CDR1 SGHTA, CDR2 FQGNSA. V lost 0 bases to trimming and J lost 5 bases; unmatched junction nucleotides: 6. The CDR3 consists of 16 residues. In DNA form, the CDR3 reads TGTGCCAGCAGCTTAGCGCCTCGGACAGGGGGCGACGAGCAGTACTTC. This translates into CASSLAPRTGGDEQYF. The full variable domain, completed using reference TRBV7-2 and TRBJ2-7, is GAGVSQSPSNKVTEKGKDVELRCDPISGHTALYWYRQSLGQGLEFLIYFQGNSAPDKSGLPSDRFSAERTGGSVSTLTIQRTQQEDSAVYLCASSLAPRTGGDEQYFGPGTRLTVT.

As DNA, the CDR3 is TGTGCCAGCAGCCCCGACAGAAGTGACTATGGCTACACCTTC. Its protein product is CASSPDRSDYGYTF. The chain couples TRBV7-8 to TRBJ1-2; TRBD1 might be the D (5 bases). Germline lookup yields CDR1 SGHVS and CDR2 FQNEAQ. This CDR3 region has 14 residues. V lost 5 bases to trimming and J lost 3 bases, with 13 bases between them. Combining the CDR3 with reference TRBV7-8 and TRBJ1-2 gives the whole variable domain GAGVSQSPRYKVAKRGQDVALRCDPISGHVSLFWYQQALGQGPEFLTYFQNEAQLDKSGLPSDRFFAERPEGSVSTLKIQRTQQEDSAVYLCASSPDRSDYGYTFGSGTRLTVV.

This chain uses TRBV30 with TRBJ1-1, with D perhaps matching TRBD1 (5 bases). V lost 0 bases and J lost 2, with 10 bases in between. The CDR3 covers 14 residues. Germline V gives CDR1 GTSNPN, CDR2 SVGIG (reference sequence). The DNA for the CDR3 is TGTGCCTGGAGTGTAACCAGGGCTAACACTGAAGCTTTCTTT. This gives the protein CAWSVTRANTEAFF. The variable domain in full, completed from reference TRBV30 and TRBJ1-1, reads SQTIHQWPATLVQPVGSPLSLECTVEGTSNPNLYWYRQAAGRGLQLLFYSVGIGQISSEVPQNLSASRPQDRQFILSSKKLLLSDSGFYLCAWSVTRANTEAFFGQGTRLTVV.

As DNA, the CDR3 is TGTGCCAGCAGCTTAGTAGGGACAGGGGGCGCATGGGTCTATGGCTACACCTTC. Residues: CASSLVGTGGAWVYGYTF. The V gene is TRBV11-2, the J gene TRBJ1-2; 12 bases agree with TRBD1. Per the germline V gene, CDR1 is SGHAT and CDR2 is FQNNGV. The ends lost 1 base at V and 4 bases at J; junction bases unmatched: 10. The CDR3 is 18 amino acids.

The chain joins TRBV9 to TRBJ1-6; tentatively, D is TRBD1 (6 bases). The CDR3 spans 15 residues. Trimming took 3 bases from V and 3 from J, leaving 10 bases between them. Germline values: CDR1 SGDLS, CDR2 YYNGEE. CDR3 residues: CASSGGRGYNSPLHF. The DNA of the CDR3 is TGTGCCAGCAGCGGAGGCAGGGGCTATAATTCACCCCTCCACTTT.

The CDR3 nucleotides are TGTGCCAGCAGCTTGGACAGTCGATATAATTCACCCCTCCACTTT. It specifies CASSLDSRYNSPLHF. The gene calls are TRBV5-4 and TRBJ1-6; no clear D gene. The length of the CDR3 is 15 residues. With 0 bases removed from V and 4 bases from J, the gap between germline ends came to 8 bases. Germline-derived CDR1 and CDR2 are SGHNT and YYREEE (reference sequence).

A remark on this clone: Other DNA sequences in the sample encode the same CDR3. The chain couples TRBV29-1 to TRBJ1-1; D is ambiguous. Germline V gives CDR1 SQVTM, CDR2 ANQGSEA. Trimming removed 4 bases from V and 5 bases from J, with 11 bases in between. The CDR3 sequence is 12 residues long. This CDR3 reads CSVGGGGTEAFF. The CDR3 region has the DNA TGCAGCGTTGGAGGCGGAGGTACTGAAGCTTTCTTT.

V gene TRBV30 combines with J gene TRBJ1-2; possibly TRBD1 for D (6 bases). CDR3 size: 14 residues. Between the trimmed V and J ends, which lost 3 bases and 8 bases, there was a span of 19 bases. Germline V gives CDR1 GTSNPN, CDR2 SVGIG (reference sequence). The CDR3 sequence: CAWSPSPDRAGYTF. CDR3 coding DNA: TGTGCCTGGAGCCCATCCCCGGACAGAGCGGGCTACACCTTC.

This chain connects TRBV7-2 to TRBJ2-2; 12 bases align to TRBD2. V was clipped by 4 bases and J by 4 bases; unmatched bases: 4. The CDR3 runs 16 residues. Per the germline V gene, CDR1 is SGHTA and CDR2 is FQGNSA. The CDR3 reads CASSSRLAGVTGELFF. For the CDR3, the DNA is TGTGCCAGCAGCTCTCGACTAGCGGGAGTCACCGGGGAGCTGTTTTTT.

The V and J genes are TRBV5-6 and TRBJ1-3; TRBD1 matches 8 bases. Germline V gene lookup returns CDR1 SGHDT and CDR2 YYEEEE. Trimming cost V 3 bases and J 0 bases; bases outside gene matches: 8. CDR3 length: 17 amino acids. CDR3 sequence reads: CASSYPTGESSGNTIYF. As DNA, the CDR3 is TGTGCCAGCAGCTACCCGACAGGGGAGAGCTCTGGAAACACCATATATTTT.

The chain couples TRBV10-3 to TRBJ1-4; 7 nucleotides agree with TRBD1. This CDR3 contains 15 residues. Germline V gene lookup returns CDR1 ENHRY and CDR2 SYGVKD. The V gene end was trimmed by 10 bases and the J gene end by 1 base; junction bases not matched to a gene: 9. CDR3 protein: CASMTGSGTNEKLFF. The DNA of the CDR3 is TGTGCCAGCATGACAGGGTCGGGAACTAATGAAAAACTGTTTTTT.

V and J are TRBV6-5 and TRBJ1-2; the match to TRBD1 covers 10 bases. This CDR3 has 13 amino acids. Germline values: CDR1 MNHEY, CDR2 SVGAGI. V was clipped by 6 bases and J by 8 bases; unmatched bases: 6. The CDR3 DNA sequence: TGTGCCAGCAGGGGACAGGGGAGGAGAGGCTACACCTTC. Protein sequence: CASRGQGRRGYTF.

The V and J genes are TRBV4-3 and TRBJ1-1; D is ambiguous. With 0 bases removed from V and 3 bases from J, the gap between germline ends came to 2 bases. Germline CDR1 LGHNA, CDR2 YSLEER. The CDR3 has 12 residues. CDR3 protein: CASSQDYTEAFF. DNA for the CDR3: TGCGCCAGCAGCCAAGATTACACTGAAGCTTTCTTT.

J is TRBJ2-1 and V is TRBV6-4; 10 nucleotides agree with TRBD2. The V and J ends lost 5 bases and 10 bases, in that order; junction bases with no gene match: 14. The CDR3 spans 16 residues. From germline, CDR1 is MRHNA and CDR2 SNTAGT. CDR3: CASSPTSSGRSGEQFF. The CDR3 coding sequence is TGTGCCAGCAGTCCAACTTCTAGCGGGAGATCGGGGGAGCAGTTCTTC.